This entry describes one T cell receptor beta chain. This sample was taken from a study of blood T cell repertoires in COVID-19. About the study: Italy, Spain and the United States were the sources of the convalescent and acute COVID-19 samples. Sample material is recorded as cDNA or gDNA derived from T cells, B-cell-depleted T cells, or PBMCs.

Original handling: Nucleated cell number was recorded as an estimate derived from reference gene primer amplification. Only in-frame clones appear in the TCRdb table, and some are missing; sequencing was by immunoSEQ multiplex PCR. V and J calls and clone size are as listed in that table; D and trimming were resolved from the DNA. Here the sample spans hundreds of thousands of clones, roughly 86% being singletons. Trimming shortened V by 3 bases and J by 7 bases, and 13 bases separated the two germline ends. Germline loops: CDR1 LGHDT, CDR2 YNNKEL (reference sequence). The CDR3 is 15 residues long. The receptor was derived from a woman aged 55-70 years who had recovered from COVID-19. This chain joins TRBV3-1 (or the pseudogene TRBV3-2) and TRBJ1-6; possibly TRBD1 for D (5 bases). Sequencing was done on a sample of peripheral blood. The CDR3 nucleotides are TGTGCCAGCAGCCAGGCGGGGGGGGAAAATTCACCCCTCCACTTT. Translation: CASSQAGGENSPLHF.